These T cell receptor beta chains were read from a single sample in a study of T cells after yellow fever vaccination. TCRdb independently ran MiXCR on the 5' RACE reads; one entry per CDR3 protein. The table shows about 430,000 distinct CDR3 sequences, with roughly 20% occurring only once. Sequencing used PBMCs, obtained before the yellow fever booster vaccination. Receptors originate from a man between 18 and 35 years old who received the YFV17D yellow fever vaccine. CDR3s include the opening cysteine and the closing phenylalanine or tryptophan. D genes are given only for firm matches. Clone sizes are given selectively: once, few, many, or a class where the clone is expanded.

>TRBJ2-3|.|.|TRBV6-5
CASSYSIAGASTDTQYF
TGTGCCAGCAGTTACTCGATTGCGGGGGCTAGCACAGATACGCAGTATTTT
>TRBJ2-3|.|.|TRBV4-2
CASGLGRADTQYF
TGTGCCAGCGGACTGGGACGGGCAGATACGCAGTATTTT
>TRBJ2-1|.|.|TRBV7-2
CASSFRTRQSEQFF
TGTGCCAGCAGCTTCCGTACTCGGCAAAGTGAGCAGTTCTTC
>TRBJ2-7|TRBD1|.|TRBV14
CASSLDRGGHEQYF
TGTGCCAGCAGCTTGGACAGGGGTGGCCACGAGCAGTACTTC
>TRBJ2-2|.|few|TRBV27
CASSYVTFAGELFF
TGTGCCAGCAGTTACGTCACTTTTGCCGGGGAGCTGTTTTTT
>TRBJ1-2|.|many|TRBV5-1
CASSLQREGYTF
TGCGCCAGCAGCTTGCAACGAGAAGGCTACACCTTC
>TRBJ1-6|.|few|TRBV4-2
CASSANGVDSPLHF
TGTGCCAGCAGCGCTAATGGGGTCGATTCACCCCTCCACTTT
>TRBJ2-1|.|few|TRBV20-1
CSARRSPGEQFF
TGCAGTGCTAGAAGAAGTCCAGGGGAGCAGTTCTTC
>TRBJ1-2|.|few|TRBV5-5
CASSGRDGYTF
TGTGCCAGCAGCGGAAGGGATGGCTACACCTTC
>TRBJ2-7|.|few|TRBV3-1
CASTLSTAAYEQYF
TGTGCCTCCACGTTATCGACGGCAGCCTACGAGCAGTACTTC
>TRBJ1-1|.|.|TRBV7-9
CASSFRADAEAFF
TGTGCCAGCAGCTTCAGGGCAGACGCAGAAGCTTTCTTT
>TRBJ2-2|TRBD1|.|TRBV7-9
CASSQQGYSGELFF
TGTGCCAGCAGCCAACAGGGGTACTCCGGGGAGCTGTTTTTT
>TRBJ2-6|.|.|TRBV5-1
CASSPLGSGANVLTF
TGCGCCAGCAGCCCCCTGGGCTCCGGGGCCAACGTCCTGACTTTC
>TRBJ1-4|.|few|TRBV7-9
CASSNQGSSEKLFF
TGTGCCAGCAGCAATCAGGGGTCGAGCGAAAAACTGTTTTTT
>TRBJ2-7|.|.|TRBV12-3/TRBV12-4
CASSGTRNEQYF
TGTGCCAGCAGTGGGACAAGAAACGAGCAGTACTTC
>TRBJ2-7|.|many|TRBV6-5
CASSPGQPAGKQYF
TGTGCCAGCAGTCCTGGACAACCCGCCGGGAAGCAGTACTTC
>TRBJ2-3|TRBD2|.|TRBV27
CASRWTSGGFRTDTQYF
TGTGCCAGCAGATGGACTAGCGGGGGGTTCCGCACAGATACGCAGTATTTT
>TRBJ1-2|.|few|TRBV15
CATSVPGRTYGYTF
TGTGCCACCAGCGTCCCGGGGCGGACCTATGGCTACACCTTC
>TRBJ2-3|.|.|TRBV21-1
CASSKVNRAHTDTQYF
TGTGCCAGCAGCAAAGTTAACAGGGCGCACACAGATACGCAGTATTTT
>TRBJ2-1|.|few|TRBV11-2
CASSLFELLGDNEQFF
TGTGCCAGCAGCCTTTTTGAGCTTTTGGGCGACAATGAGCAGTTCTTC
>TRBJ2-1|.|.|TRBV29-1
CSVTETGTENNEQFF
TGCAGCGTGACTGAAACCGGGACGGAAAACAATGAGCAGTTCTTC
>TRBJ1-2|.|.|TRBV9
CASSQDLTEIYGYTF
TGTGCCAGCAGCCAAGACCTTACAGAGATCTATGGCTACACCTTC
>TRBJ2-3|TRBD2|few|TRBV6-5
CASSYSPFLAGDTDTQYF
TGTGCCAGCAGTTACTCCCCGTTTTTGGCGGGGGACACAGATACGCAGTATTTT
>TRBJ1-4|.|many|TRBV7-9
CASSPRAPNEKLFF
TGTGCCAGCAGCCCTCGAGCGCCTAATGAAAAACTGTTTTTT
>TRBJ2-1|.|many|TRBV11-2
CASSLSDYHNEQFF
TGTGCCAGCAGCTTGTCTGACTATCACAATGAGCAGTTCTTC